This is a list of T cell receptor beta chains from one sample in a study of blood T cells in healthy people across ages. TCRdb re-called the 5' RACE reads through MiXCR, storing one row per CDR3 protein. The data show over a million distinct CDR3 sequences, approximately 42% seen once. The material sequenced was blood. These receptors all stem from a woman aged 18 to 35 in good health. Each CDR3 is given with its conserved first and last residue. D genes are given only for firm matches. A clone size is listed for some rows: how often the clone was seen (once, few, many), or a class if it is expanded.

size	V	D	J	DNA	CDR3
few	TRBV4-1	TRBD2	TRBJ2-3	TGCGCCAGCAGCCTATCAGCGGGAGTAACAGATACGCAGTATTTT	CASSLSAGVTDTQYF
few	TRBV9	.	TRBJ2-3	TGTGCCAGCACCCCGCGGACAACCACAGATACGCAGTATTTT	CASTPRTTTDTQYF
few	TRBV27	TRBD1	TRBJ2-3	TGTGCCAGCAGTAACCTCGGACAGGCAAACACAGATACGCAGTATTTT	CASSNLGQANTDTQYF
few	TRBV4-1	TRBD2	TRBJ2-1	TGCGCCAGCAGCCAATCTAGCGGGAGCTTTGAGCAGTTCTTC	CASSQSSGSFEQFF
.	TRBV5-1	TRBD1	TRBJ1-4	TGCGCCAGCAGCTTTTGGGACAGGGACAGTGAAAAACTGTTTTTT	CASSFWDRDSEKLFF
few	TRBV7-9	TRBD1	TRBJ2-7	TGTGCCACCTCAGGGACAGGGCCCTACGAGCAGTACTTC	CATSGTGPYEQYF
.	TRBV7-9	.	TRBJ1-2	TGTGCCAGCACCCTAGGGCCGAATGGCTACACCTTC	CASTLGPNGYTF
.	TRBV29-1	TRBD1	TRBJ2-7	TGCAGCGTGGCGGGACAGGGTCGTGACGAGCAGTACTTC	CSVAGQGRDEQYF
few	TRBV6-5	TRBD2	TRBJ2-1	TGTGCCAGCACTCGGGGGGATGAGCAGTTCTTC	CASTRGDEQFF
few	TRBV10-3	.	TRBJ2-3	TGTGCCATCAGCGCCGTGATGACGGGTGGTACGCAGTATTTT	CAISAVMTGGTQYF
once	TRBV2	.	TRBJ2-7	TGTGCCAGCAGCGTGATCCCGCACGGGACCTCCTACGAGCAGTACTTC	CASSVIPHGTSYEQYF
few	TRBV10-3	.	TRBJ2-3	TGTGCCATCAAAGTGATGGCGGGGCCCACAGATACGCAGTATTTT	CAIKVMAGPTDTQYF
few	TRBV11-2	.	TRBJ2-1	TGTGCCAGCAGCTTAGAAGTGGGGTTGATGAATGAGCAGTTCTTC	CASSLEVGLMNEQFF
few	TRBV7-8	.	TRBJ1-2	TGTGCCAGCAGCTTAGTCGGGCAGGGCTACACCTTC	CASSLVGQGYTF
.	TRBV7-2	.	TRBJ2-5	TGTGCCAGCAGCTCGCAGGGGTGGGAGCAGTACTTC	CASSSQGWEQYF
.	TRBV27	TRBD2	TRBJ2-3	TGTGCCAGCAGTCCTGGGACTACACGGACGAATACGCAGTATTTT	CASSPGTTRTNTQYF
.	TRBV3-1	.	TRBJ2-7	TGTGCCAGCAGCCAACGAGACTACCACAATGAGCAGTACTTC	CASSQRDYHNEQYF
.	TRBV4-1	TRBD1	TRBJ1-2	TGCGCCAGCAGCCAAAGGGACAGGGGGCAGCGGGGCTACACCTTC	CASSQRDRGQRGYTF
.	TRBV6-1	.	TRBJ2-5	TGTGCCGCCCGGCCAGCAAAAGCGTTCCAAGAGACCCGGTACTTC	CAARPAKAFQETRYF
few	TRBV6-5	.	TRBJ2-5	TGTGCCAGCAGTTACTCGGTGTTACAGAAAGAGACCCAGTACTTC	CASSYSVLQKETQYF
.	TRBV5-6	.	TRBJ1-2	TGTGCCAGCAGCCAAAGTACCACCTATGGCTACACCTTC	CASSQSTTYGYTF
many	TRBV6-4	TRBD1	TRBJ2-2	TGTGCCAGCAGTGACGGACAGGGGGCCGGGGAGCTGTTTTTT	CASSDGQGAGELFF
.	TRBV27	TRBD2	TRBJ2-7	TGTGCCAGCAGTCCGCCGGCGGGACTAGCGGGAGACGAGCAGTACTTC	CASSPPAGLAGDEQYF
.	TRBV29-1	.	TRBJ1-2	TGCAGCGTTGAGGACCCAGGCGCGGGCTACACCTTC	CSVEDPGAGYTF
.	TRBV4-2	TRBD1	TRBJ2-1	TGTGCCAGCAGCCAAAGAGACAGGGATTACAATGAGCAGTTCTTC	CASSQRDRDYNEQFF
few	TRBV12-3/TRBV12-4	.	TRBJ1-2	TGTGCCAGCAGTCCCGCCGCGGCCAACTATGGCTACACCTTC	CASSPAAANYGYTF
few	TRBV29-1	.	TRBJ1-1	TGCAGCGGCCAGACGGGGGGGGTGGGCATGAACACTGAAGCTTTCTTT	CSGQTGGVGMNTEAFF
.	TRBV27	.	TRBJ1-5	TGTGCCAGCAGTCCGAGCAATCGGCCCCAGCATTTT	CASSPSNRPQHF
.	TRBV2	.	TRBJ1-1	TGTGCCAGCAGTCTCAGGGGATCGTACACTGAAGCTTTCTTT	CASSLRGSYTEAFF
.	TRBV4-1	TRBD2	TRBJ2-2	TGCGCCAGCAGCCAAGATCCTAGCGGGGCGAACACCGGGGAGCTGTTTTTT	CASSQDPSGANTGELFF
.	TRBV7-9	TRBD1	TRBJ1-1	TGTGCCAGCAGCTTTCGCCGGGACAGGCCAGACCTAGGAGCTTTCTTT	CASSFRRDRPDLGAFF
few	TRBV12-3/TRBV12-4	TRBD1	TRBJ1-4	TGTGCCAGCAGTCCTTCCAGGGGGACGGGTGAAAAACTGTTTTTT	CASSPSRGTGEKLFF
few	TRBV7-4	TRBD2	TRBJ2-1	TGTGCCAGCAGCTATCCAGGCGGGGGGCAGAATGAGCAGTTCTTC	CASSYPGGGQNEQFF
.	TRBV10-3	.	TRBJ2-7	TGTGCCATCAGTGGGGTAAGAGAGCAGAGCTCCTACAATGAGCAGTACTTC	CAISGVREQSSYNEQYF
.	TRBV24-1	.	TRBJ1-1	TGTGCCACCAGTGATTTTGACAAGACTGAAGCTTTCTTT	CATSDFDKTEAFF
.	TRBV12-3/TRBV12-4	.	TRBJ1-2	TGTGCCAGCAGTTCTCAGGTTGGGTCGGGCTATGGCTACACCTTC	CASSSQVGSGYGYTF
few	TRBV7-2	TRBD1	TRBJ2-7	TGTGCCAGCAGCTTTGGGACAGGGAACGAGCAGTACTTC	CASSFGTGNEQYF
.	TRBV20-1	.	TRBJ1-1	TGCAGTGCTAGAGACAGATTATGGGGGTTCGACACTGAAGCTTTCTTT	CSARDRLWGFDTEAFF
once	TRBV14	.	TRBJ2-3	TGTGCCAGCAGCCAAGGGTTGGGGTTCACAGATACGCAGTATTTT	CASSQGLGFTDTQYF
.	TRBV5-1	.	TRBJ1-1	TGCGCCAGCAGCTACGGGACCAGTGACACTGAAGCTTTCTTT	CASSYGTSDTEAFF
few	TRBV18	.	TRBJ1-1	TGTGCCAGCTCACCAAACACACAGAACACTGAAGCTTTCTTT	CASSPNTQNTEAFF
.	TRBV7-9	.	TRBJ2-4	TGTGCCAGCAGCCAGGGGAGCGGGATAGACAAAAACATTCAGTACTTC	CASSQGSGIDKNIQYF
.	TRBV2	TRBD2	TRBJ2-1	TGTGCCAGCAGGGGACTAGCGGGAGCTAGCAATGAGCAGTTCTTC	CASRGLAGASNEQFF
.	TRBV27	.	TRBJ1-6	TGTGCCAGCAGTACTAGAGAACCAGGGACCAATTCACCCCTCCACTTT	CASSTREPGTNSPLHF
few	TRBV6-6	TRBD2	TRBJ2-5	TGTGCCAGCAGTTACTCGGTAGCGGGGGGCAAAGAGACCCAGTACTTC	CASSYSVAGGKETQYF
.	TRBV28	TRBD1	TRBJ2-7	TGTGCCAGCAGTTTCCCGACAGGGGTTAGTGACGAGCAGTACTTC	CASSFPTGVSDEQYF
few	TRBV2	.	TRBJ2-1	TGTGCCAGCAGTGACTTCCGGCTTAATAGGTTCTTC	CASSDFRLNRFF
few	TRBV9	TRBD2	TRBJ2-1	TGTGCCAGCAGCGAACCGACTAGCGAATCCTACAATGAGCAGTTCTTC	CASSEPTSESYNEQFF
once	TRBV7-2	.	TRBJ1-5	TGTGCCAGCAGCTTGGGCGGGGTGGGTAGTCAGCCCCAGCATTTT	CASSLGGVGSQPQHF